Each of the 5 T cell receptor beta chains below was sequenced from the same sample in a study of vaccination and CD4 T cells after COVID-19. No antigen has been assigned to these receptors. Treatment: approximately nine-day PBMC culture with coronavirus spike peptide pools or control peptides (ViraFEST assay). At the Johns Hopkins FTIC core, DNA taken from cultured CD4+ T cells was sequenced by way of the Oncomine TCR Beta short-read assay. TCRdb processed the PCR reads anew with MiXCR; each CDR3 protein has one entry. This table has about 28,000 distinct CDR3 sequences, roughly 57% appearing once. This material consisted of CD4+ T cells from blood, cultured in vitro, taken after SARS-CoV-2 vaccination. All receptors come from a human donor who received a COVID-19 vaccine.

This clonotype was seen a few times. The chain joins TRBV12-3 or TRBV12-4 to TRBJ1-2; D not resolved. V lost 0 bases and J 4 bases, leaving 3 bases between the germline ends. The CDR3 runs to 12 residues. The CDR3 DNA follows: TGTGCCAGCAGTTTAGCCCGCTATGGCTACACCTTC. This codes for CASSLARYGYTF.

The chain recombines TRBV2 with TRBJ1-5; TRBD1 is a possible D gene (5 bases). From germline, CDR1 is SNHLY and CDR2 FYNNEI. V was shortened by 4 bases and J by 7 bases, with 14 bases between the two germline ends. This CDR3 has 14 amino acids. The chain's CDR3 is CASSAQGNGQPQHF. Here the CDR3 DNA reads TGTGCCAGCAGTGCGCAGGGAAATGGGCAGCCCCAGCATTTT.

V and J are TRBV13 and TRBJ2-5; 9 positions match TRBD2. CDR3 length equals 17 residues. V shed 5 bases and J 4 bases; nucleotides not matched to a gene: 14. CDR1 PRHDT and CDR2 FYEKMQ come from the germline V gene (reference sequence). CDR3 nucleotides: TGTGCCAGCAGCCCATCCCGCGGGGGGGCGGGAGGAGAGACCCAGTACTTC. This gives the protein CASSPSRGGAGGETQYF.

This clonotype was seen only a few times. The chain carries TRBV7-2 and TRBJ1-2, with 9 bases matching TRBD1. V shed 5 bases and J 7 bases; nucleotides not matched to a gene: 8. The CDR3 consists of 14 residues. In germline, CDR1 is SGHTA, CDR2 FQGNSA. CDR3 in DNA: TGTGCCAGCAGCGTACCCGGGACAGGGAGTGGCTACACCTTC. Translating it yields CASSVPGTGSGYTF. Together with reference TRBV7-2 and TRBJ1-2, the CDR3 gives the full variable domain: GAGVSQSPSNKVTEKGKDVELRCDPISGHTALYWYRQSLGQGLEFLIYFQGNSAPDKSGLPSDRFSAERTGGSVSTLTIQRTQQEDSAVYLCASSVPGTGSGYTFGSGTRLTVV.

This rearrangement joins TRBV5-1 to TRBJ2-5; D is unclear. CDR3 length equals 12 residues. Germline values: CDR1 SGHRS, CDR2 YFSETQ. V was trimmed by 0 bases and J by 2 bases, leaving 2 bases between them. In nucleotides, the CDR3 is TGCGCCAGCAGCTTGGGTCAAGAGACCCAGTACTTC. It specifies CASSLGQETQYF.